The rows below give T cell receptor beta chains drawn from one sample of a study of shared clonotypes between healthy human individuals. Measured with immunoSEQ multiplex PCR; TCRdb has only the in-frame clones, and not every one. The table lists over a million clones, 60% to 80% of them singletons. Source material: memory CD4+ T cells sorted from blood. These receptors came from a man in his late teens or twenties in good health. Each CDR3 is given with its conserved first and last residue. The order of the fields is J gene, V gene, CDR3 protein.

>TRBJ1-1|TRBV6-6
CASTGGQLVTLGEAFF
>TRBJ2-6|TRBV5-4
CASSLVGSGANVLTF
>TRBJ2-7|TRBV5-5
CASRSGTGFSYEQYF
>TRBJ2-1|TRBV7-2
CASSPRRPSGYNEQFF
>TRBJ2-1|TRBV11-2
CASSLAAGGTYNEQFF
>TRBJ2-7|TRBV7-8
CASTQAGSEQYF
>TRBJ1-1|TRBV6-4
CASSAQLNTEAFF
>TRBJ2-7|TRBV6-5
CASSYLIGSSYEQYF
>TRBJ2-3|TRBV9
CASSQPGFTDTQYF
>TRBJ2-5|TRBV6-5
CASSQGTGGGKTQYF
>TRBJ2-4|TRBV7-2
CASSLWGEAKNIQYF
>TRBJ1-2|TRBV28
CASNEQAGYTF
>TRBJ2-5|TRBV7-9
CASSSRDNKETQYF
>TRBJ1-2|TRBV5-6
CASSLYGGQGESYGYTF
>TRBJ2-3|TRBV7-6
CASSLTGGSTDTQYF
>TRBJ2-2|TRBV10-1
CATQRTGPGELFF